Presented here are 27 T cell receptor beta chains from one specimen sequenced in a study of cytomegalovirus exposure and HLA in healthy donors. Researchers ran the PCR with 60 Vbeta and 13 Jbeta primers. Data came from immunoSEQ multiplex PCR; TCRdb stores just in-frame clones and leaves some out. The sample lists 180,000 or so clones, around 88% occurring once. Sequenced: PBMCs. The receptors come from a woman aged 25 to 39 in good health and CMV-seronegative.

The chain has TRBV28 and TRBJ1-5, with TRBD1 matching over 8 bases. The trim removed 4 bases at V and 0 bases at J, leaving 5 bases unmatched. This CDR3 has 16 residues. Looked up from germline, CDR1 is MDHEN and CDR2 is SYDVKM. This CDR3 is CASSSRQGHSNQPQHF. In DNA form, the CDR3 reads TGTGCCAGCAGTTCCAGACAGGGGCATAGCAATCAGCCCCAGCATTTT.

This chain connects TRBV12-5 to TRBJ2-1; the D gene is possibly TRBD2 (6 bases). V was clipped by 5 bases and J by 3 bases, with 26 bases between them. This CDR3 spans 19 amino acids. CDR1 and CDR2 from the germline V gene are LGHNT and FRNRAP. CDR3 in amino acids: CASGETSGGLRLFYNEQFF. CDR3 DNA sequence: TGTGCTAGTGGTGAAACCTCCGGGGGATTGAGGCTCTTCTACAATGAGCAGTTCTTC. Complete variable domain (other parts from reference TRBV12-5 and TRBJ2-1): DARVTQTPRHKVTEMGQEVTMRCQPILGHNTVFWYRQTMMQGLELLAYFRNRAPLDDSGMPKDRFSAEMPDATLATLKIQPSEPRDSAVYFCASGETSGGLRLFYNEQFFGPGTRLTVL.

The V gene is TRBV4-1, the J gene TRBJ2-5; tentatively, D is TRBD2 (5 bases). The better agreement between TRBJ2-7 and the DNA end casts doubt on the J call. CDR3 length: 15 residues. Per germline, CDR1 MGHRA and CDR2 YSYEKL. The DNA for the CDR3 is TGCGCCAGCAGCGAGCGACTATCGGACCGGCGCGAGCAGTACTTC. This translates into CASSERLSDRREQYF.

The chain combines TRBV15 with TRBJ2-1; perhaps TRBD1 as D (6 bases). Germline CDR1 reads LNHNV; CDR2 reads YYDKDF (reference sequence). This CDR3 region has 17 residues. Trimming stripped 4 bases from V and 0 bases from J, with 16 bases between. CDR3 coding DNA: TGTGCCACCAGCAAAGGACAGTCCTTTAGCTCCTACAATGAGCAGTTCTTC. Protein sequence: CATSKGQSFSSYNEQFF.

The CDR3 loop is CASSSPTSGGISDTQYF. For the CDR3, the DNA is TGTGCCAGCAGCTCTCCTACTAGCGGGGGGATATCAGATACGCAGTATTTT. The rearrangement joins TRBV7-9 to TRBJ2-3; TRBD2 agrees at 12 bases. The CDR3 runs 17 residues. Germline lookup yields CDR1 SEHNR and CDR2 FQNEAQ (reference sequence). After removal of 4 bases from V and 4 bases from J, the junction contained 9 bases not matched to a gene.

The V gene is TRBV7-2, the J gene TRBJ2-5; TRBD2 might be the D (6 bases). The CDR3 sequence is 13 residues long. V was pared by 4 bases and J by 2 bases, with 8 bases between. The germline CDR1 and CDR2 sequences are SGHTA and FQGNSA. The DNA of the CDR3 is TGTGCCAGCAGCTCGGGGGTTCAAGAGACCCAGTACTTC. Encoded protein: CASSSGVQETQYF.

The chain is built from TRBV19 and TRBJ2-5, with no clear D. Trimming removed 5 bases from V and 5 bases from J, with 6 bases in between. CDR1 is LNHDA and CDR2 is SQIVND in the germline V gene (reference sequence). The CDR3 is 11 residues long. This CDR3 reads CASSAWETQYF. The CDR3 region has the DNA TGTGCCAGTAGTGCGTGGGAGACCCAGTACTTC.

This sequence joins TRBV11-3 and TRBJ2-7, with D tentatively TRBD1 (6 bases). CDR1 is SGHNT, CDR2 YENEEA, per germline. The CDR3 loop spans 13 amino acids. Between the trimmed V and J ends, which lost 1 base and 6 bases, there was a span of 10 bases. CDR3 amino acids: CASSLGMGAEQYF. The CDR3 DNA reads TGTGCCAGCAGCTTAGGGATGGGGGCCGAGCAGTACTTC.

The chain links TRBV13 to TRBJ2-5, with TRBD2 matching over 8 bases. The CDR3 covers 15 residues. CDR1 and CDR2 from the germline V gene are PRHDT and FYEKMQ (reference sequence). V lost 4 bases and J lost 3; bases outside the gene matches: 7. The CDR3 loop is CASSSSPAGEETQYF. CDR3 DNA: TGTGCCAGCAGCTCTTCCCCAGCGGGGGAAGAGACCCAGTACTTC.

This chain connects TRBV11-3 to TRBJ2-5; possible D gene TRBD1, 6 bases. Germline loops: CDR1 SGHNT, CDR2 YENEEA. This CDR3 region has 14 residues. Trimming shortened V by 5 bases and J by 3 bases, and 13 bases separated the two germline ends. As DNA, the CDR3 is TGTGCCAGCAGCCCGCCAGGACAGAAAGAGACCCAGTACTTC. It encodes CASSPPGQKETQYF.

The rearrangement joins TRBV27 to TRBJ2-7; no definite D call. Trimming removed 1 base from V and 3 bases from J, with 7 bases in between. Germline CDR1 MNHEY, CDR2 SMNVEV (reference sequence). CDR3 length: 13 residues. CDR3 region: CASSLYQNYEQYF. The CDR3 DNA is TGTGCCAGCAGTTTATACCAGAACTACGAGCAGTACTTC.

The chain has TRBV11-2 and TRBJ2-2; 9 positions match TRBD2. The germline CDR1 and CDR2 sequences are SGHAT and FQNNGV. Unmatched junction bases numbered 6, after V lost 1 base and J lost 6 bases. The CDR3 has 16 amino acids. The CDR3 protein is CASSLGLAERAGELFF. The CDR3 DNA sequence: TGTGCCAGCAGCTTAGGACTAGCGGAGAGGGCCGGGGAGCTGTTTTTT.

The chain uses TRBV18 and TRBJ2-7, with TRBD1 matching 9 bases. The trim removed 3 bases at V and 6 bases at J, leaving 3 bases unmatched. The CDR3 loop spans 13 amino acids. Germline V gives CDR1 KGHSH, CDR2 LQKENI. CDR3 residues: CASSPGQGLEQYF. The CDR3, as DNA: TGTGCCAGCTCACCGGGACAGGGTCTCGAGCAGTACTTC.

The chain couples TRBV2 to TRBJ2-7; 9 bases match TRBD1. Trimming cost V 7 bases and J 5 bases; bases outside gene matches: 15. Germline V CDR1 and CDR2: SNHLY, FYNNEI. The CDR3 has 16 amino acids. CDR3 nucleotides: TGTGCCAGCATCCCCCTCAGGGACAGGGTTAGGGACGAGCAGTACTTC. It specifies CASIPLRDRVRDEQYF.

This rearrangement joins TRBV10-3 to TRBJ2-1, with a possible D match to TRBD2 (6 bases). CDR1 is ENHRY, CDR2 SYGVKD, per germline. The V and J ends lost 10 bases and 3 bases respectively, with 13 bases between them. The CDR3 has 13 amino acids. The DNA of the CDR3 is TGTGCCACCCGGGGCGGGAACTACAATGAGCAGTTCTTC. The encoded protein is CATRGGNYNEQFF.

The gene calls are TRBV13 and TRBJ2-7; the D gene is possibly TRBD1 (6 bases). Trimming took 0 bases from V and 4 from J, leaving 25 bases between them. CDR3 size: 19 residues. The V gene's germline CDR1 is PRHDT and CDR2 FYEKMQ (reference sequence). Written as DNA, the CDR3 is TGTGCCAGCAGCTTAGGCCTACCGGGACAAACAGTTTTGGGATACGAGCAGTACTTC. Translating it yields CASSLGLPGQTVLGYEQYF.

The rearrangement uses TRBV5-1 and TRBJ1-1; D is undetermined. Trimming shortened V by 0 bases and J by 3 bases, and 15 bases separated the two germline ends. The CDR3 has 16 amino acids. Germline V CDR1 and CDR2: SGHRS, YFSETQ. The CDR3 protein is CASSLAGIPDYTEAFF. In DNA form, the CDR3 reads TGCGCCAGCAGCTTGGCGGGTATACCGGACTACACTGAAGCTTTCTTT.

V and J are TRBV5-1 and TRBJ2-2; tentatively, D is TRBD2 (5 bases). V lost 5 bases to trimming and J lost 6 bases, with 14 bases between them. CDR3 length equals 14 residues. Germline V CDR1 and CDR2: SGHRS, YFSETQ. The CDR3 here is CASRGDLAAGELFF. DNA of the CDR3: TGCGCCAGCAGGGGAGACCTCGCCGCCGGGGAGCTGTTTTTT. Filled out from reference TRBV5-1 and TRBJ2-2, the complete variable domain reads KAGVTQTPRYLIKTRGQQVTLSCSPISGHRSVSWYQQTPGQGLQFLFEYFSETQRNKGNFPGRFSGRQFSNSRSEMNVSTLELGDSALYLCASRGDLAAGELFFGEGSRLTVL.

The chain has TRBV2 and TRBJ2-3, with 8 nucleotides matching TRBD2. In germline, CDR1 is SNHLY, CDR2 FYNNEI. J was trimmed by 5 bases and V by 9 bases; bases with no gene match: 13. This CDR3 is 15 amino acids long. CDR3 DNA: TGTGCCAGAACACGGGCGGGGGGTAGATTAGATACGCAGTATTTT. Its translation is CARTRAGGRLDTQYF.

The chain has TRBV7-9 and TRBJ2-7, with TRBD1 as a possible D gene (6 bases). The CDR3 totals 15 residues. From germline, CDR1 is SEHNR and CDR2 FQNEAQ (reference sequence). The germline V and J ends were trimmed by 5 bases and 4 bases, with 18 bases remaining between them. The CDR3 DNA reads as TGTGCCAGCAGCCCAGCCGGACAGAACCTTTACGAGCAGTACTTC. This sequence encodes CASSPAGQNLYEQYF.

Concerning this clone itself: The same CDR3 arises from other DNA sequences in this sample as well. The chain links TRBV9 to TRBJ2-3, with a tentative D call TRBD1 (6 bases). CDR1 is SGDLS, CDR2 YYNGEE, per germline. V was cut by 4 bases and J by 2 bases, with 11 bases left in between. This CDR3 region has 14 residues. The CDR3 bases are TGTGCCAGCAGCTTGCAGGGACACACAGATACGCAGTATTTT. It translates to CASSLQGHTDTQYF.

V is TRBV2 and J is TRBJ2-1, with D perhaps matching TRBD1 (5 bases). The V and J ends lost 2 bases and 4 bases respectively, with 12 bases between them. The CDR3 has 15 residues. Germline CDR1 SNHLY, CDR2 FYNNEI. The CDR3 DNA sequence: TGTGCCAGCAGTGAAAGGACACCTGCTTACAATGAGCAGTTCTTC. Residues: CASSERTPAYNEQFF.

This clone was observed a single time. The V call is TRBV28, the J call TRBJ2-5, with D hard to call. CDR3 length equals 13 residues. Trimming removed 8 bases from V and 2 bases from J, with 12 bases in between. Germline assignment: CDR1 MDHEN and CDR2 SYDVKM. CDR3 DNA sequence: TGTGCCAGCGGCCGCCCATTACAAGAGACCCAGTACTTC. Protein sequence: CASGRPLQETQYF.

V is TRBV28 and J is TRBJ1-2; TRBD1 agrees at 10 bases. CDR3 length equals 12 residues. CDR1 is MDHEN, CDR2 SYDVKM, per germline. Trimming took 6 bases from V and 7 from J; bases not matched to a gene: 2. The CDR3 loop reads CASRRTGGGYTF. The CDR3 DNA reads TGTGCCAGCAGGAGGACAGGGGGTGGCTACACCTTC.

The V gene is TRBV11-3, the J gene TRBJ2-2; 7 nucleotides match TRBD1. With 2 bases clipped from V and 5 bases from J, the junction kept 11 bases outside the gene matches. This CDR3 is 17 amino acids long. Germline V lookup: CDR1 SGHNT, CDR2 YENEEA. The CDR3: CASSLTLDRAGTGELFF. The CDR3 region has the DNA TGTGCCAGCAGCTTAACCCTTGACAGGGCAGGTACCGGGGAGCTGTTTTTT.

There are a few counts of this clone. The chain joins TRBV18 to TRBJ1-5, with a weak D call TRBD1 (5 bases). This CDR3 contains 13 residues. Trimming stripped 5 bases from V and 4 bases from J, with 9 bases between. In germline, CDR1 is KGHSH, CDR2 LQKENI. In DNA form, the CDR3 reads TGTGCCAGCTCAGTACAGGCAAATCAGCCCCAGCATTTT. It is translated as CASSVQANQPQHF.

This clone showed up just once. The gene calls are TRBV7-9 and TRBJ2-2; 11 bases map to TRBD2. The CDR3 is 16 residues long. The germline V gene encodes CDR1 SEHNR and CDR2 FQNEAQ (reference sequence). J was trimmed by 2 bases and V by 8 bases; bases with no gene match: 7. CDR3 sequence: CASGKLAGANTGELFF. The CDR3 coding sequence is TGTGCCAGCGGAAAACTAGCGGGGGCTAACACCGGGGAGCTGTTTTTT.